This T cell receptor beta chain was retrieved from a study of blood T cells in healthy people across ages. At least ten counts were recorded for this clonotype. Primed by a sample-barcoded 5' primer and a J-beta primer mix, a second PCR proceeded for roughly 7 to 11 cycles. Each cDNA molecule was tagged by a template-switch adaptor that had 12 random nucleotides. MiXCR, run by TCRdb on the 5' RACE reads, gives a single entry per CDR3 protein. The sample holds more than 900,000 distinct CDR3 sequences, under 30% seen once. The data also belong to a second study, concerning T cells of mothers and their children. In that study: Mothers gave over 8.5 million TCR beta CDR3 reads each, and children several million each.

The source is a girl aged 2-10 years in good health. The sample consisted of blood.

The CDR3 nucleotides read TGTGCCAGCACCCGAAGCGGGGGGCAAGAGACCCAGTACTTC. Translating gives CASTRSGGQETQYF. The J gene is TRBJ2-5, the V gene TRBV7-8; TRBD2 aligns across 9 bases. The V segment lost 7 bases and the J segment 2 bases; nucleotides outside the gene matches: 5. The CDR3 spans 14 residues. Looked up from germline, CDR1 is SGHVS and CDR2 is FQNEAQ.